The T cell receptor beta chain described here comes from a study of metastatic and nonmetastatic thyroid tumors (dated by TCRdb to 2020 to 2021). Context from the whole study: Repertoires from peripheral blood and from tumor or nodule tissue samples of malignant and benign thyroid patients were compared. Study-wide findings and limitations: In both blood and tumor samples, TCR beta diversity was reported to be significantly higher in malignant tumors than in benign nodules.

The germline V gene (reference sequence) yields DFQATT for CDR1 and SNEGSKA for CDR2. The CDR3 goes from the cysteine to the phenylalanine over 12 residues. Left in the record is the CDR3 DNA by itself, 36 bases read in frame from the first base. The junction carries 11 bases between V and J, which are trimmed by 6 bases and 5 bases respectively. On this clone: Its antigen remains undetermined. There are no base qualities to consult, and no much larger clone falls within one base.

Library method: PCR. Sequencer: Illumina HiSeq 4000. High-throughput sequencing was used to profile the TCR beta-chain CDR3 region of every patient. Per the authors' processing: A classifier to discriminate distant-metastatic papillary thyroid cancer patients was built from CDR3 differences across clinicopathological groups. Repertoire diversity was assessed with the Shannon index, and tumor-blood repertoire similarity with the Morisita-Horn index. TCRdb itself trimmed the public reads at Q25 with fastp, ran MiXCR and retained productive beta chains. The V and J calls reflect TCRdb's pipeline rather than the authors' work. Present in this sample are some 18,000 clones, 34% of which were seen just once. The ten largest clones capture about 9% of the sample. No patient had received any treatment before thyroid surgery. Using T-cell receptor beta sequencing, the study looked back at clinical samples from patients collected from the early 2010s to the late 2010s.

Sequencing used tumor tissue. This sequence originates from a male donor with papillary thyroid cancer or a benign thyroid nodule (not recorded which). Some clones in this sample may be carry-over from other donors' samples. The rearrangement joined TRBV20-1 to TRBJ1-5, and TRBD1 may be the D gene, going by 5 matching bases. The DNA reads TGCAGTGCGTGGGGCATTGATCAGCCCCAGCATTTT. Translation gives CSAWGIDQPQHF.